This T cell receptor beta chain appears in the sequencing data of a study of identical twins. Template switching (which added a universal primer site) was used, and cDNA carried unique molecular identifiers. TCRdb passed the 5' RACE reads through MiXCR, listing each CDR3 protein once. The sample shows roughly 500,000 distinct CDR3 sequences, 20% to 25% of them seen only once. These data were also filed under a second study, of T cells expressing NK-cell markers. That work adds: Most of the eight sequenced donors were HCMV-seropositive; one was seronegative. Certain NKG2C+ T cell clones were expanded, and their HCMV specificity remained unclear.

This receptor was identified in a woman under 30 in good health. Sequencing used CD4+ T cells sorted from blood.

The CDR3 bases are TGTGCCTGGGGGAACAGGGGTATCCACGAGCAGTACTTC. Protein product: CAWGNRGIHEQYF. The V call is TRBV30, the J call TRBJ2-7, with 7 bases that match TRBD1. Germline CDR1 reads GTSNPN; CDR2 reads SVGIG (reference sequence). J lost 5 bases, V lost 5 bases, and 9 bases had no gene match. The CDR3 is 13 amino acids. Full variable domain (remainder filled in from reference TRBV30 and TRBJ2-7): SQTIHQWPATLVQPVGSPLSLECTVEGTSNPNLYWYRQAAGRGLQLLFYSVGIGQISSEVPQNLSASRPQDRQFILSSKKLLLSDSGFYLCAWGNRGIHEQYFGPGTRLTVT.